These T cell receptor beta chains were read from a single sample in a study of blood T cell repertoires in COVID-19. The assay was immunoSEQ multiplex PCR, and TCRdb's table has in-frame clones only and misses some. This table has about 250,000 clones, roughly nine tenths appearing once. The sequencing input was PBMCs or T cells enriched from blood (not recorded which). The receptors were gathered from a woman in her thirties with acute COVID-19. Each CDR3 is given with its conserved first and last residue. The D gene is left open where the match is weak. Part of the rows lack a size; the others show once, few, many or a class for expanded clones.

TRBJ1-2	-	-	TRBV6-6	CASSVGQWDGYTF	TGTGCCAGCAGTGTAGGACAGTGGGATGGCTACACCTTC
TRBJ2-5	TRBD2	-	TRBV19	CASSIGRGNQETQYF	TGTGCCAGTAGTATCGGGCGGGGGAACCAAGAGACCCAGTACTTC
TRBJ1-4	-	-	TRBV7-2	CASSLARGEKLFF	TGTGCCAGCAGCTTGGCCCGCGGCGAAAAACTGTTTTTT
TRBJ1-3	-	-	TRBV6-5	CASSYGRGSSGNTIYF	TGTGCCAGCAGTTATGGTCGCGGGAGCTCTGGAAACACCATATATTTT
TRBJ1-6	-	-	TRBV6-2/TRBV6-3	CASSYSFTLHF	TGTGCCAGCAGTTACTCGTTTACCCTCCACTTT
TRBJ1-2	-	few	TRBV6-5	CASRNARGGHGYTF	TGTGCCAGCAGGAACGCAAGGGGGGGTCATGGCTACACCTTC
TRBJ1-1	-	-	TRBV7-3	CASSPTNRQGGAEAFF	TGTGCCAGCAGCCCCACAAATCGGCAGGGAGGCGCTGAAGCTTTCTTT
TRBJ2-2	-	-	TRBV10-3	CAITRREPPNTGELFF	TGTGCCATCACTCGGAGGGAACCCCCGAACACCGGGGAGCTGTTTTTT
TRBJ2-2	TRBD1	-	TRBV7-2	CASSPWDSLGAGELFF	TGTGCCAGCAGCCCATGGGACAGTTTAGGCGCCGGGGAGCTGTTTTTT
TRBJ1-1	-	-	TRBV5-4	CASSLVDRHTEAFF	TGTGCCAGCAGCTTGGTAGACAGACACACTGAAGCTTTCTTT
TRBJ1-2	TRBD1	-	TRBV2	CASRKNRGLLYGYTF	TGTGCCAGCAGAAAGAACAGGGGCCTTCTCTATGGCTACACCTTC
TRBJ1-1	TRBD1	once	TRBV28	CASRRGTGVTEAFF	TGTGCCAGCAGGCGAGGGACAGGGGTAACTGAAGCTTTCTTT
TRBJ1-2	TRBD1	-	TRBV11-3	CASTEDRGRYGYTF	TGTGCCAGCACCGAGGACAGGGGGCGTTATGGCTACACCTTC
TRBJ2-7	TRBD1	-	TRBV6-1	CASSVRGDRASYEQYF	TGTGCCAGCAGTGTCCGTGGGGACAGGGCCTCCTACGAGCAGTACTTC
TRBJ1-2	-	-	TRBV6-1	CASSELRTPNYGYTF	TGTGCCAGCAGTGAATTGAGGACTCCAAACTATGGCTACACCTTC
TRBJ1-5	-	-	TRBV10-3	CAISDITGTSNQPQHF	TGTGCCATCAGTGATATCACAGGGACTAGCAATCAGCCCCAGCATTTT
TRBJ2-5	-	few	TRBV7-7	CASSLAPGQETQYF	TGTGCTAGCAGCTTAGCTCCCGGGCAAGAGACCCAGTACTTC
TRBJ1-6	-	few	TRBV28	CASSLQQAANSPLHF	TGTGCCAGCAGTTTACAACAGGCCGCTAATTCACCCCTCCACTTT
TRBJ1-2	-	-	TRBV2	CASSGSGYGYTF	TGTGCCAGCAGCGGTTCTGGCTATGGCTACACCTTC
TRBJ1-1	TRBD1	few	TRBV28	CASRSGTGGMNTEAFF	TGTGCCAGCAGGTCCGGGACAGGGGGAATGAACACTGAAGCTTTCTTT
TRBJ1-1	-	-	TRBV28	CASSIGQNTEAFF	TGTGCCAGCAGTATAGGACAGAACACTGAAGCTTTCTTT
TRBJ1-2	TRBD1	-	TRBV28	CASSVGGQGDGYTF	TGTGCCAGCAGTGTTGGGGGACAGGGTGATGGCTACACCTTC
TRBJ2-7	-	-	TRBV12-3/TRBV12-4	CASSFYVYEQYF	TGTGCCAGCAGTTTTTATGTCTACGAGCAGTACTTC
TRBJ2-7	-	-	TRBV29-1	CSTSSRLGEQYF	TGCAGCACGAGCAGCCGTCTCGGGGAGCAGTACTTC
TRBJ1-6	-	-	TRBV19	CASRETGYNSPLHF	TGTGCCAGTAGAGAGACGGGATATAATTCACCCCTCCACTTT
TRBJ2-3	TRBD2	once	TRBV7-9	CASSLLGREGSADTQYF	TGTGCCAGCAGCTTACTCGGGCGGGAGGGATCCGCAGATACGCAGTATTTT